The 15 T cell receptor beta chains in this list originate from one sample, sequenced in a study of CD8+CD57+ T cells in acquired aplastic anemia. Sequenced patients had shown CD8+CD57+ cell expansion by flow cytometry. The template for TCR beta VDJ and CDR3 sequence profiling was genomic DNA. TCRdb itself ran the reads through MiXCR, one entry per CDR3 protein. The data contain 450,000 to 550,000 distinct CDR3 sequences, over 25% of them singletons. The sample was sorted CD4+, CD8+, or CD8+CD57+ T cells (not recorded which) from PBMCs. The receptors stem from a human donor with aplastic anemia.

This clonotype has just a few counts. The chain links TRBV9 to TRBJ2-1; D is perhaps TRBD2 (5 bases). Trimming cost V 0 bases and J 0 bases, with 10 bases left between them. CDR3 size: 16 residues. Germline V CDR1 and CDR2: SGDLS, YYNGEE. CDR3 region: CASSVESGSSYNEQFF. DNA of the CDR3: TGTGCCAGCAGCGTAGAAAGCGGAAGCTCCTACAATGAGCAGTTCTTC.

The chain recombines TRBV10-3 with TRBJ1-2; maybe TRBD1 (5 bases). CDR1 is ENHRY, CDR2 SYGVKD, per germline. The CDR3 covers 16 residues. V was cut by 7 bases and J by 5 bases, with 23 bases left in between. The CDR3 loop reads CAITNQGGQVTYGYTF. CDR3 nucleotide sequence: TGTGCCATCACTAACCAGGGCGGGCAGGTGACTTATGGCTACACCTTC.

Comments on this clonotype: An end of the junction differs from the germline gene, which may be a read error. The chain couples TRBV7-6 to TRBJ2-5; perhaps TRBD1 as D (6 bases). Germline assignment: CDR1 SGHVS and CDR2 FNYEAQ. This CDR3 contains 13 residues. In nucleotides, the CDR3 is TGTGCCAGCACCTTAGGGGGTGGAGAGACCCAGTACTTC. It yields the protein CASTLGGGETQYF.

This chain uses TRBV11-2 with TRBJ2-7; D remains ambiguous. The CDR3 loop spans 10 amino acids. Germline loops: CDR1 SGHAT, CDR2 FQNNGV. The ends were cut back, 10 bases at V and 2 bases at J, with 6 bases in the middle. CDR3 in amino acids: CAIKAYEQYF. The CDR3 DNA is TGTGCCATTAAGGCCTACGAGCAGTACTTC.

This clonotype was seen repeatedly, ten times or more. The rearrangement links TRBV19 to TRBJ1-2; 9 bases are shared with TRBD1. Germline assignment: CDR1 LNHDA and CDR2 SQIVND (reference sequence). J was trimmed by 1 base and V by 6 bases; bases with no gene match: 9. This CDR3 has 16 residues. The CDR3 sequence: CASSPTQGAGNYGYTF. The CDR3 DNA reads as TGTGCCAGTAGCCCTACACAGGGGGCAGGTAACTATGGCTACACCTTC.

The chain employs TRBV6-1 and TRBJ1-2; 8 bases fit TRBD1. Trimming took 3 bases from V and 5 from J; bases not matched to a gene: 8. Germline V gene sequence: CDR1 MNHNS, CDR2 SASEGT. The CDR3 extends over 15 amino acids. The CDR3 coding sequence is TGTGCCAGCAGTGAGGCCAGGGGGCGAAGATATGGCTACACCTTC. It yields the protein CASSEARGRRYGYTF.

This clonotype has at least ten counts. The gene calls are TRBV10-3 and TRBJ2-7, with a weak D call TRBD2 (6 bases). Looked up from germline, CDR1 is ENHRY and CDR2 is SYGVKD. Trimming removed 8 bases at V and 2 bases at J, with 10 bases between. The CDR3 runs to 12 residues. In DNA, the CDR3 is TGTGCCATCGGGGGGAAGCCCTACGAGCAGTACTTC. Protein: CAIGGKPYEQYF.

This clonotype was recorded at least ten times. The chain uses TRBV20-1 and TRBJ1-6; D may be TRBD1 (5 bases). Germline V gene data show CDR1 as DFQATT and CDR2 as SNEGSKA (reference sequence). Trimming stripped 0 bases from V and 10 bases from J, with 19 bases between. This CDR3 comprises 16 residues. The DNA for the CDR3 is TGCAGTGCTAGAGAACCCGAATGGGGGAGAGGGTCACCCCTCCACTTT. It translates to CSAREPEWGRGSPLHF.

This clonotype has at least ten counts. The chain recombines TRBV19 with TRBJ1-1, with 8 positions matching TRBD1. Looked up from germline, CDR1 is LNHDA and CDR2 is SQIVND (reference sequence). The trim removed 3 bases at V and 4 bases at J, leaving 7 bases unmatched. CDR3 length equals 15 residues. CDR3 DNA sequence: TGTGCCAGTAGTATTGGCAGGGGGCGAGTCACTGAAGCTTTCTTT. It translates to CASSIGRGRVTEAFF.

The V and J genes are TRBV15 and TRBJ2-1; TRBD2 aligns across 8 bases. The ends lost 6 bases at V and 7 bases at J; junction bases unmatched: 11. Germline V gives CDR1 LNHNV, CDR2 YYDKDF (reference sequence). CDR3 size: 15 residues. DNA for the CDR3: TGTGCCACCAGTTGGCGGCGGGGGGTAGGGAATGAGCAGTTCTTC. Translation: CATSWRRGVGNEQFF. Together with reference TRBV15 and TRBJ2-1, the CDR3 gives the full variable domain: DAMVIQNPRYQVTQFGKPVTLSCSQTLNHNVMYWYQQKSSQAPKLLFHYYDKDFNNEADTPDNFQSRRPNTSFCFLDIRSPGLGDTAMYLCATSWRRGVGNEQFFGPGTRLTVL.

A single count supports this clonotype. One base away lies a much larger clone, so this may be a sequencing read error. The conserved closing phenylalanine or tryptophan is absent in this CDR3, likely reflecting a read error. The rearrangement links TRBV9 to TRBJ1-6; D ambiguous. Germline V gene data show CDR1 as SGDLS and CDR2 as YYNGEE. The CDR3 has 15 residues. The V end lost 5 bases, the J end lost 0 bases, and 9 bases lay between the germline ends. CDR3 in amino acids: CASSEVGSYNSPLHS. The CDR3, as DNA: TGTGCCAGCAGTGAGGTGGGCTCCTATAATTCACCCCTCCACTCT.

This rearrangement joins TRBV10-3 to TRBJ1-3; a weak D match, TRBD1 (6 bases). The CDR3 has 16 amino acids. V lost 2 bases, J lost 4 bases, and 15 bases lay in between. The germline gives CDR1 ENHRY, CDR2 SYGVKD. CDR3 sequence (DNA): TGTGCCATCAGTGAGACGCGGGACATGGAGGGAAACACCATATATTTT. It encodes CAISETRDMEGNTIYF.

The chain uses TRBV2 and TRBJ2-5; no firm D call. The CDR3 is 13 amino acids. Germline CDR1 reads SNHLY; CDR2 reads FYNNEI. V was clipped by 3 bases and J by 7 bases, with 12 bases between them. The CDR3 here is CASSEVGRRTQYF. The DNA of the CDR3 is TGTGCCAGCAGTGAGGTCGGCAGACGGACCCAGTACTTC.

This clonotype has at least ten counts. The rearrangement joins TRBV19 to TRBJ2-5; 11 nucleotides align to TRBD1. The V gene end was trimmed by 10 bases and the J gene end by 4 bases; junction bases not matched to a gene: 5. The CDR3 runs to 13 residues. Germline V gives CDR1 LNHDA, CDR2 SQIVND (reference sequence). For the CDR3, the DNA is TGTGCCACCAGGACAGGGGGCGGAGAGACCCAGTACTTC. It yields the protein CATRTGGGETQYF.

This clonotype was found many times. The V and J genes are TRBV24-1 and TRBJ1-2, with D perhaps matching TRBD1 (5 bases). The CDR3 has 12 amino acids. Germline lookup yields CDR1 KGHDR and CDR2 SFDVKD. The V end lost 4 bases, the J end lost 8 bases, and 10 bases lay between the germline ends. CDR3 sequence reads: CATSDPGHGYTF. As DNA, the CDR3 is TGTGCCACCAGTGACCCTGGACACGGCTACACCTTC.